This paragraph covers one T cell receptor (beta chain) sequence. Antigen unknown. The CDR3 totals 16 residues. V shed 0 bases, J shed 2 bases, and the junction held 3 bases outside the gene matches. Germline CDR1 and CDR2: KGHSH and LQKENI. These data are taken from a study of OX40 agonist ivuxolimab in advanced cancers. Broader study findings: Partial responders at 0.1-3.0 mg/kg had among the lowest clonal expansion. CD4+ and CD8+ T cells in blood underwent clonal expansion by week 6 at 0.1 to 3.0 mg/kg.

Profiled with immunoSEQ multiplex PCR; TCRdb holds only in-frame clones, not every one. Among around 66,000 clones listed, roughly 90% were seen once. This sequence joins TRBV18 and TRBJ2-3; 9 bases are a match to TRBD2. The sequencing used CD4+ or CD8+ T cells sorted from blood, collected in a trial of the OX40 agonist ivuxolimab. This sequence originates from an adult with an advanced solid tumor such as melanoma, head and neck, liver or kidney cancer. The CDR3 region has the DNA TGTGCCAGCTCACCACCTAGCGGGGGATCCACAGATACGCAGTATTTT. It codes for CASSPPSGGSTDTQYF.